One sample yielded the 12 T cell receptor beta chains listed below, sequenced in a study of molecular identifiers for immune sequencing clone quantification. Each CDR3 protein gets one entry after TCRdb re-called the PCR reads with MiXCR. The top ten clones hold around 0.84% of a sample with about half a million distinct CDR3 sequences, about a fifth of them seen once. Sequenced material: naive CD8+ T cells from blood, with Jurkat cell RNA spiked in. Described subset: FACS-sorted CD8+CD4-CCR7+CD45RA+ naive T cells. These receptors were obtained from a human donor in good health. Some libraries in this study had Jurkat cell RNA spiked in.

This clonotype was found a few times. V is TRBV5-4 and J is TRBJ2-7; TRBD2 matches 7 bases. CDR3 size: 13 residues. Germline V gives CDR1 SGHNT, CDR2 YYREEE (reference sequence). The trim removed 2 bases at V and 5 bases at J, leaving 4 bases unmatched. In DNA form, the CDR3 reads TGTGCCAGCAGCTTTGCGGGAGTGGACGAGCAGTACTTC. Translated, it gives CASSFAGVDEQYF.

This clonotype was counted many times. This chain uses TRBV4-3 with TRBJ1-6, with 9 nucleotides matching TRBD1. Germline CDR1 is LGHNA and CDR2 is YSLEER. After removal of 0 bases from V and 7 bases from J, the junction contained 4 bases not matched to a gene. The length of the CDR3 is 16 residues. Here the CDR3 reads CASSQDLGTGNSPLHF. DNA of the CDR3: TGCGCCAGCAGCCAAGATCTAGGGACAGGGAATTCACCCCTCCACTTT.

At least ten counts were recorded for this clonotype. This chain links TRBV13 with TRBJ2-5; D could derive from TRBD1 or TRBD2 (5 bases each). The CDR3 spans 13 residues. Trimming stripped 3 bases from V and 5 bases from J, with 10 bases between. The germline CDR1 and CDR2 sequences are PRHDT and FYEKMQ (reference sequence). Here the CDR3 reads CASSLGVIETQYF. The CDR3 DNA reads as TGTGCCAGCAGCTTGGGGGTGATTGAGACCCAGTACTTC.

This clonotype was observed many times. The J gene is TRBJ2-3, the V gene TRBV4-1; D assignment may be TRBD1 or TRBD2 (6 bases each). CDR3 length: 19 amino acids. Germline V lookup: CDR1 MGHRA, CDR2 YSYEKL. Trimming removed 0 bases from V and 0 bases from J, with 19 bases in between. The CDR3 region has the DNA TGCGCCAGCAGCCAAGATAGAACGGGGGCCCCTGTCAGCACAGATACGCAGTATTTT. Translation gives CASSQDRTGAPVSTDTQYF.

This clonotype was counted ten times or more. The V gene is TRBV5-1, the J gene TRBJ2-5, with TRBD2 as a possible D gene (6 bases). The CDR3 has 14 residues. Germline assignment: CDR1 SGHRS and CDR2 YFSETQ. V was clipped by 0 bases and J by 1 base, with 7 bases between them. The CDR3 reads CASSLGEVQETQYF. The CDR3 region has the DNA TGCGCCAGCAGCTTGGGGGAGGTCCAAGAGACCCAGTACTTC.

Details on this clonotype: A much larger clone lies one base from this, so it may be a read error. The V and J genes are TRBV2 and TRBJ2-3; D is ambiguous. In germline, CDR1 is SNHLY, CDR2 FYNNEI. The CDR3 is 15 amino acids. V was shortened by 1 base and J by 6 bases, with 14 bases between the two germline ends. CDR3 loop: CASSEGLGSSDTQYF. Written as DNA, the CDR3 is TGTGCCAGCAGTGAAGGCTTAGGGTCATCCGATACGCAGTATTTT.

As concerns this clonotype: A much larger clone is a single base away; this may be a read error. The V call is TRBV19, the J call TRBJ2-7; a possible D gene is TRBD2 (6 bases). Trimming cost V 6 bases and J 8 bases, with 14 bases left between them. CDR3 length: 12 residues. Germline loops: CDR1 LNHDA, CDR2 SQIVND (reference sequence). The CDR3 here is CASRGEDHKQYF. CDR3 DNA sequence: TGTGCCAGTAGAGGGGAGGACCACAAGCAGTACTTC.

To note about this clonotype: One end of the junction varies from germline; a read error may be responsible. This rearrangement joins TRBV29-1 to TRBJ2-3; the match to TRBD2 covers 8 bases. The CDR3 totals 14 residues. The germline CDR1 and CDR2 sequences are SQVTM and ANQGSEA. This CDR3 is CSELGGGSTDTPYF. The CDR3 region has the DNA TGCAGCGAGTTGGGCGGGGGGAGCACAGATACGCCGTATTTT.

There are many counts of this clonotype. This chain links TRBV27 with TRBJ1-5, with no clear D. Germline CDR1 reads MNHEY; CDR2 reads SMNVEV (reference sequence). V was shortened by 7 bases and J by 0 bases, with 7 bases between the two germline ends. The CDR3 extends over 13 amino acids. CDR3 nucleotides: TGTGCCAGCAATCTATATAGCAATCAGCCCCAGCATTTT. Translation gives CASNLYSNQPQHF.

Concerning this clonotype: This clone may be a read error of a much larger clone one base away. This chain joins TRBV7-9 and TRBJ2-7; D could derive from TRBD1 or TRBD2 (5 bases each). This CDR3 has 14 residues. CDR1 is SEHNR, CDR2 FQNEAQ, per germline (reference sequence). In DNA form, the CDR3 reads TGTGCCAGCAGCCACGCAGGGACCCCATACGAGCGGTACTTC. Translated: CASSHAGTPYERYF. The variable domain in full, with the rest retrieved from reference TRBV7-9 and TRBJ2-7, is DTGVSQNPRHKITKRGQNVTFRCDPISEHNRLYWYRQTLGQGPEFLTYFQNEAQLEKSRLLSDRFSAERPKGSFSTLEIQRTEQGDSAMYLCASSHAGTPYERYFGPGTRLTVT.

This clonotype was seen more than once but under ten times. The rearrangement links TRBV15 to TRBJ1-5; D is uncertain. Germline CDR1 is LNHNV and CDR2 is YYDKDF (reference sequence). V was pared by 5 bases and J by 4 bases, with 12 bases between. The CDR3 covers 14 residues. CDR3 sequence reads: CATSRAANNQPQHF. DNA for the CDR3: TGTGCCACCAGCCGGGCAGCCAATAATCAGCCCCAGCATTTT.

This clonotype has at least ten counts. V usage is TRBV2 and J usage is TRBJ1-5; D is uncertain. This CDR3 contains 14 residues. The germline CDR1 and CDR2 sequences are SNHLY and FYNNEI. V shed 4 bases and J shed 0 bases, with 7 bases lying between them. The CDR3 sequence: CASSGDFSNQPQHF. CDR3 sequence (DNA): TGTGCCAGCAGTGGAGATTTTAGCAATCAGCCCCAGCATTTT.